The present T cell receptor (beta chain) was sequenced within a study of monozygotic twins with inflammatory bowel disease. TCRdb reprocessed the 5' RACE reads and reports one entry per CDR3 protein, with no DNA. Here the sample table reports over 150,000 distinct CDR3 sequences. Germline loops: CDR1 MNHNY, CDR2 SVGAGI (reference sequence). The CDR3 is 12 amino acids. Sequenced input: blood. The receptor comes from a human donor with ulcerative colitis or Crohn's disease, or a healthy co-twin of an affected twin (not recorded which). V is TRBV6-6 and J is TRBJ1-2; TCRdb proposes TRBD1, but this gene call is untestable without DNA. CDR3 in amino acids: CASRQGVDGYTF.